The rows below give T cell receptor beta chains drawn from one sample of a study of OX40 agonist ivuxolimab in advanced cancers. Libraries were prepared by immunoSEQ multiplex PCR; TCRdb keeps only in-frame clonotypes and omits some of them. The table has about 52,000 clones, less than 90% seen once; the top ten hold around 6.9%. The sample was CD4+ or CD8+ T cells sorted from blood, taken in a trial of the OX40 agonist ivuxolimab. The receptors were sampled from an adult with an advanced solid tumor such as melanoma, head and neck, liver or kidney cancer. The conserved cysteine and the conserved F or W are not part of the CDR3 here. The order of the fields is V gene, CDR3 protein.

V: TRBV6-5; CDR3: ASSSDRYQPQH
V: TRBV1; CDR3: TSTGGEYNEQF
V: TRBV7-8; CDR3: ASKRDMNTGELF
V: TRBV27; CDR3: ASSPRGRGRPEAF
V: TRBV18; CDR3: ASSPKLAGNTIY
V: TRBV5-1; CDR3: ASSLGQTYGYT
V: TRBV10-3; CDR3: AISPDRVVGAF
V: TRBV19; CDR3: ASKPGQRSPLH
V: TRBV6-1; CDR3: ASSRTSGIYNEQF
V: TRBV5-1; CDR3: ASSPGGTAREQY
V: TRBV11-3; CDR3: ASSPWGGSNEQF
V: TRBV5-1; CDR3: ASSSLVGRANTGELF
V: TRBV29-1; CDR3: SDLRGVRGYT
V: TRBV5-1; CDR3: ASSFGDRGNTEAF
V: TRBV5-1; CDR3: ASSLAGGNTGELF
V: TRBV5-4; CDR3: ASGVLGTDTQY
V: TRBV5-1; CDR3: ASSLDNYEQY
V: TRBV15; CDR3: ATKPPGTGGSINEQF
V: TRBV5-8; CDR3: ATALESNTEAF
V: TRBV5-4; CDR3: ASSFGGATPNYGYT
V: TRBV19; CDR3: ASGPSGNTIY
V: TRBV28; CDR3: ASTFLTGSGYEQY
V: TRBV19; CDR3: ASSREGRRGAEAF
V: TRBV6-1; CDR3: ASSEQTGVNTEAF
V: TRBV6-5; CDR3: ASSYRGPARSYEQY
V: TRBV28; CDR3: ASSSGTGGEGEQY